The 3 T cell receptor beta chains given below trace back to one sample, sequenced in a study of T cell repertoires in cytomegalovirus infection. One entry per CDR3 protein, called by TCRdb with MiXCR from the reads. Altogether hundreds of thousands of distinct CDR3 sequences are present, 15% to 20% being singletons, with the ten largest covering around 9.3%. The material sequenced was PBMCs. The origin of the receptors is a human donor in good health (CMV status not recorded). Some clones in this sample may be carry-over from other donors' samples.

The table lists this clonotype with a few counts. The gene calls are TRBV7-6 and TRBJ2-7, with TRBD2 matching 9 bases. CDR3 size: 15 residues. Germline CDR1 is SGHVS and CDR2 is FNYEAQ. Trimming at V came to 1 base and at J to 1 base, leaving 2 bases not matched to a gene. This CDR3 is CASSLGAGGSYEQYF. As DNA, the CDR3 is TGTGCCAGCAGCTTAGGAGCGGGGGGTTCCTACGAGCAGTACTTC.

The chain has TRBV4-1 and TRBJ2-7; D gene ambiguous. CDR3 size: 16 residues. Trimming shortened V by 0 bases and J by 2 bases, and 14 bases separated the two germline ends. Germline loops: CDR1 MGHRA, CDR2 YSYEKL. In DNA, the CDR3 is TGCGCCAGCAGCCAAGATCCCCCACCCTCCACCTACGAGCAGTACTTC. Protein: CASSQDPPPSTYEQYF.

The chain combines TRBV19 with TRBJ2-2; D is perhaps TRBD1 (6 bases). This CDR3 is 15 amino acids long. Germline CDR1 reads LNHDA; CDR2 reads SQIVND (reference sequence). V was clipped by 4 bases and J by 6 bases, with 15 bases between them. CDR3 coding DNA: TGTGCCAGTAGTACCACAACAGGGCGGGCCGGGGAGCTGTTTTTT. Its protein product is CASSTTTGRAGELFF.